This T cell receptor beta chain was retrieved from a study of T cell responses to AZD1222 COVID-19 vaccine. Points from the study as a whole: Increases in Spike-specific TCR breadth and depth were seen after two AZD1222 doses. Nearly half of the spike-specific TCRs reportedly recognize variant regions that carry no mutations. It should be noted that donors were predominantly white British and more often female, and clonal diversity was possibly underestimated. None of the repertoires were sampled until the peak T cell response had passed.

Germline values: CDR1 LNHDA, CDR2 SQIVND (reference sequence). The CDR3 has 16 residues. Trimming at V came to 3 bases and at J to 3 bases, leaving 7 bases not matched to a gene. Clones were read by immunoSEQ multiplex PCR, and TCRdb kept only the in-frame ones, dropping some. The sample includes some 150,000 clones, around 88% of them seen just once. Points on this clone: Its antigen is not identified.

V usage is TRBV19 and J usage is TRBJ2-1; 8 bases map to TRBD1. This receptor was obtained from an adult in good health. The material sequenced was peripheral blood, taken on day 0 of AZD1222 vaccination. The CDR3 protein is CASSIGGQVYYNEQFF. In DNA form, the CDR3 reads TGTGCCAGTAGTATCGGGGGACAGGTATACTACAATGAGCAGTTCTTC.